What follows are 20 T cell receptor beta chains derived from one specimen sequenced in a study of blood T cell repertoires in COVID-19. The table came from immunoSEQ multiplex PCR; TCRdb's copy has only in-frame clones and leaves some out. The data contain about 160,000 clones, approximately 86% of them singletons. Sequencing was carried out using PBMCs or T cells enriched from blood (not recorded which). These TCRs come from a woman between 40 and 55 years old who had been exposed to COVID-19.

The CDR3, as DNA: TGCGCCAGCAGCTTAGAGCAGGGTGCGGATAATTCACCCCTCCACTTT. Its translation is CASSLEQGADNSPLHF. This chain uses TRBV5-1 with TRBJ1-6; D is perhaps TRBD1 (5 bases). This CDR3 is built from 16 residues. Trimming pared 2 bases from V and 5 bases from J, leaving 14 bases between. CDR1 is SGHRS and CDR2 is YFSETQ in the germline V gene.

The gene calls are TRBV24-1 and TRBJ1-2; possibly TRBD1 for D (6 bases). Germline loops: CDR1 KGHDR, CDR2 SFDVKD. V gave up 4 bases and J gave up 2 bases, with 10 bases separating them. The CDR3 totals 14 residues. CDR3 sequence (DNA): TGTGCCACCAGTGACCTGGGACAAAACTATGGCTACACCTTC. Protein: CATSDLGQNYGYTF.

This chain connects TRBV27 to TRBJ1-2, with D unresolved. The CDR3 runs 14 residues. Trimming shortened V by 2 bases and J by 8 bases, and 15 bases separated the two germline ends. Germline V gene sequence: CDR1 MNHEY, CDR2 SMNVEV (reference sequence). CDR3 sequence: CASSLTGPRGGYTF. The DNA for the CDR3 is TGTGCCAGCAGTTTAACCGGGCCCCGGGGAGGCTACACCTTC.

V and J are TRBV7-8 and TRBJ2-1; D possibly corresponds to TRBD1 (5 bases). The germline gives CDR1 SGHVS, CDR2 FQNEAQ. V lost 1 base to trimming and J lost 10 bases, with 20 bases between them. The CDR3 covers 16 residues. The CDR3 sequence: CASSLEAGSPLGEQFF. The DNA of the CDR3 is TGTGCCAGCAGCTTAGAGGCAGGGTCCCCTTTAGGAGAGCAGTTCTTC.

The rearrangement links TRBV5-5 to TRBJ2-2; a possible D gene is TRBD1 (6 bases). This CDR3 spans 16 amino acids. Germline assignment: CDR1 SGHKS and CDR2 YYEKEE (reference sequence). The ends were cut back, 4 bases at V and 11 bases at J, with 24 bases in the middle. CDR3 in amino acids: CASSPNYGQGKGELFF. The CDR3 DNA reads TGTGCCAGCAGCCCGAACTACGGGCAGGGGAAAGGCGAGCTGTTTTTT.

The rearrangement uses TRBV27 and TRBJ1-2; possible D gene TRBD1, 5 bases. CDR3 length: 14 residues. Germline V CDR1 and CDR2: MNHEY, SMNVEV (reference sequence). V lost 0 bases to trimming and J lost 4 bases, with 9 bases between them. The CDR3 reads CASSLSNRFYGYTF. The CDR3 region has the DNA TGTGCCAGCAGTTTATCGAACAGGTTCTATGGCTACACCTTC.

This rearrangement joins TRBV4-3 to TRBJ2-7; 7 positions agree with TRBD2. The V segment lost 0 bases and the J segment 2 bases; nucleotides outside the gene matches: 4. The CDR3 covers 15 residues. Germline values: CDR1 LGHNA, CDR2 YSLEER. The CDR3 here is CASSQEIGLAYEQYF. For the CDR3, the DNA is TGCGCCAGCAGCCAAGAAATAGGACTAGCCTACGAGCAGTACTTC.

The rearrangement links TRBV4-1 to TRBJ2-5, with no clear D. The V end lost 0 bases, the J end lost 5 bases, and 13 bases lay between the germline ends. The CDR3 totals 15 residues. CDR1 and CDR2 (germline): MGHRA, YSYEKL. Here the CDR3 reads CASSQDVVGRETQYF. In DNA form, the CDR3 reads TGCGCCAGCAGCCAAGATGTAGTGGGCCGGGAGACCCAGTACTTC.

This chain joins TRBV5-1 and TRBJ1-6, with D hard to call. This CDR3 region has 13 residues. Trimming took off 0 bases at V and 7 bases at J, with 5 bases between the two ends. Germline CDR1 SGHRS, CDR2 YFSETQ. This CDR3 is CASSLDLNSPLHF. CDR3 bases: TGCGCCAGCAGCTTGGATCTGAATTCACCCCTCCACTTT.

This chain uses TRBV29-1 with TRBJ1-2; D may be TRBD1 (6 bases). There are 11 residues in the CDR3. Trimming shortened V by 7 bases and J by 6 bases, and 12 bases separated the two germline ends. Germline CDR1 and CDR2: SQVTM and ANQGSEA. The CDR3 DNA reads as TGCAGCGCCAAAGGGGGGGATGGCTACACCTTC. It is translated as CSAKGGDGYTF.

The J gene is TRBJ2-1, the V gene TRBV3-1 (or the pseudogene TRBV3-2), with D possibly TRBD1 on 5 matching bases. Germline V gives CDR1 LGHDT, CDR2 YNNKEL (reference sequence). V lost 0 bases and J lost 8, with 17 bases in between. The CDR3 is 16 amino acids. The CDR3 coding sequence is TGTGCCAGCAGCCAAGAAGCTTACCCAGGGTGGGATGAGCAGTTCTTC. Translated: CASSQEAYPGWDEQFF.

The genes are TRBV2 and TRBJ2-7; TRBD1 aligns across 10 bases. The V and J ends lost 6 bases and 7 bases, in that order; junction bases with no gene match: 6. This CDR3 has 13 residues. Germline V lookup: CDR1 SNHLY, CDR2 FYNNEI. The CDR3 bases are TGTGCCAGCAGGGGGACAGGGGCAGGGGAGCAGTACTTC. Translated, it gives CASRGTGAGEQYF.

The genes are TRBV20-1 and TRBJ1-2; D not resolved. The CDR3 runs 11 residues. CDR1 and CDR2 (germline): DFQATT, SNEGSKA (reference sequence). This CDR3 is CNVQSVYGYTF. DNA of the CDR3: TGCAATGTACAGTCGGTCTATGGCTACACCTTC.

This chain connects TRBV28 to TRBJ1-3, with 7 bases that match TRBD1. This CDR3 comprises 16 residues. Germline V gene sequence: CDR1 MDHEN, CDR2 SYDVKM. The V gene end was trimmed by 2 bases and the J gene end by 0 bases; junction bases not matched to a gene: 4. CDR3 nucleotide sequence: TGTGCCAGCAGTTTACGACAGGGCCTCTCTGGAAACACCATATATTTT. Translated: CASSLRQGLSGNTIYF.

In this sample, this clone turned up a few times. The genes are TRBV28 and TRBJ1-2; TRBD1 might be the D (5 bases). Trimming left V 8 bases short and J 5 bases short, with 9 bases between. This CDR3 is built from 11 residues. From germline, CDR1 is MDHEN and CDR2 SYDVKM. The CDR3 reads CASGTAYGYTF. CDR3 coding DNA: TGTGCCAGCGGGACTGCGTATGGCTACACCTTC.

The CDR3 DNA follows: TGTGCCAGCAGTTACCCGGGACAGGGCAAAAACATTCAGTACTTC. Its translation: CASSYPGQGKNIQYF. The gene calls are TRBV6-6 and TRBJ2-4; 9 bases line up with TRBD1. The CDR3 has 15 amino acids. In germline, CDR1 is MNHNY, CDR2 SVGAGI (reference sequence). J gave up 3 bases and V 2 bases, and 2 bases lay outside the gene matches.

The rearrangement links TRBV19 to TRBJ1-1; no clear D. The CDR3 totals 14 residues. Germline CDR1 is LNHDA and CDR2 is SQIVND (reference sequence). V lost 6 bases, J lost 5 bases, and 16 bases lay in between. CDR3 residues: CASSGPAGWTEAFF. CDR3 bases: TGTGCCAGTAGCGGGCCTGCGGGTTGGACTGAAGCTTTCTTT.

The rearrangement uses TRBV5-1 and TRBJ1-5, with 10 bases matching TRBD1. Per germline, CDR1 SGHRS and CDR2 YFSETQ. The CDR3 spans 16 residues. Trimming took 10 bases from V and 2 from J; bases not matched to a gene: 12. In DNA, the CDR3 is TGCGCCGGGAACGACAGGGGGCAAGAAGGCAATCAGCCCCAGCATTTT. Encoded protein: CAGNDRGQEGNQPQHF.

This clone has only a few counts. The J gene is TRBJ1-2, the V gene TRBV5-5; 10 nucleotides line up with TRBD1. The CDR3 is made up of 17 amino acids. The germline gives CDR1 SGHKS, CDR2 YYEKEE (reference sequence). The V segment lost 3 bases and the J segment 0 bases; nucleotides outside the gene matches: 8. CDR3 coding DNA: TGTGCCAGCAGCTGGGGGACAGGGGTTAGTGCTAACTATGGCTACACCTTC. As protein: CASSWGTGVSANYGYTF.

This chain connects TRBV5-1 to TRBJ1-1; TRBD1 aligns across 7 bases. The V gene's germline CDR1 is SGHRS and CDR2 YFSETQ. The CDR3 totals 15 residues. V dropped 4 bases and J dropped 3; count of bases not matched to a gene: 9. CDR3 loop: CASSTTGDPYTEAFF. As DNA, the CDR3 is TGCGCCAGCAGCACCACAGGGGATCCGTACACTGAAGCTTTCTTT.